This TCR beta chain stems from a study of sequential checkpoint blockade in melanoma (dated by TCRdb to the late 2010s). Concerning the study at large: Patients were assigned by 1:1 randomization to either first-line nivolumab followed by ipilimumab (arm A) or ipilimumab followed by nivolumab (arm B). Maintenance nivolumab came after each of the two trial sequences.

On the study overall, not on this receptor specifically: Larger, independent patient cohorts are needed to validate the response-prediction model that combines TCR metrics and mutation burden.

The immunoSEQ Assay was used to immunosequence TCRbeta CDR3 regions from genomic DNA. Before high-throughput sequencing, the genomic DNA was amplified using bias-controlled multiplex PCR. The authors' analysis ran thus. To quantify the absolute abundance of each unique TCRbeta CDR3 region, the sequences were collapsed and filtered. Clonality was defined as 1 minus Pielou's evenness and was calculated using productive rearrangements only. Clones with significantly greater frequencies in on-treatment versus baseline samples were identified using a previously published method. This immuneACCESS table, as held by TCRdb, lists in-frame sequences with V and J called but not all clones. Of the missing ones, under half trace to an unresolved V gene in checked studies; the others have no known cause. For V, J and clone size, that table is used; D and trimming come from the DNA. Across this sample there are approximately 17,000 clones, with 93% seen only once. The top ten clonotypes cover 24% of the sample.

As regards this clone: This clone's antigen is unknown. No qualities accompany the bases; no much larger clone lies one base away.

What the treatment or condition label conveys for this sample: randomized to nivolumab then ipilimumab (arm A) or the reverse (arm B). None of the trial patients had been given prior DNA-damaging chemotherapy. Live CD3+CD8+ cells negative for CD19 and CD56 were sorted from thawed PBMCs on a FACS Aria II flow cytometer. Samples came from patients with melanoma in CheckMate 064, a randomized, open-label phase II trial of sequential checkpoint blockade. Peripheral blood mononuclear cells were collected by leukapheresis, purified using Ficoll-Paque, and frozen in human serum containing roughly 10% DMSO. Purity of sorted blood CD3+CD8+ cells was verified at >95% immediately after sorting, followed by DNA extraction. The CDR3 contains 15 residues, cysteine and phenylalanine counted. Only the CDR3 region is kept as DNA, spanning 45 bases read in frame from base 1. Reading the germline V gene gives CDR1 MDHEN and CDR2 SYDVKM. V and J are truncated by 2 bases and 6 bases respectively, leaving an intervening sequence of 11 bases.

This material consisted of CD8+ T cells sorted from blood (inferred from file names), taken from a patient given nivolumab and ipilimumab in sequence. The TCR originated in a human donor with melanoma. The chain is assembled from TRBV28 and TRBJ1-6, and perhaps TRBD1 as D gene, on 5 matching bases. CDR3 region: CASSLARAGNSPLHF. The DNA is TGTGCCAGCAGTTTAGCCAGGGCAGGTAATTCACCCCTCCACTTT.